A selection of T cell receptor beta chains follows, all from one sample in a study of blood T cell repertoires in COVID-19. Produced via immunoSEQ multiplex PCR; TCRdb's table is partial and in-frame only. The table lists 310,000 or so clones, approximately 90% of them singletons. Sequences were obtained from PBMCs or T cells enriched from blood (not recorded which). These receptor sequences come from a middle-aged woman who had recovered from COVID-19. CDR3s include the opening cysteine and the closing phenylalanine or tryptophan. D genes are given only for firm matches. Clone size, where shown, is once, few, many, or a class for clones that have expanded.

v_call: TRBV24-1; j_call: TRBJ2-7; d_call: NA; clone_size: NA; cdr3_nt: TGTGCCACCAGTGCCCAGTATCCGCCCTACGAGCAGTACTTC; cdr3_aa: CATSAQYPPYEQYF
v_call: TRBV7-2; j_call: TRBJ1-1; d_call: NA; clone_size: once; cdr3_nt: TGTGCCAGCAGCTTAGGGAGGGAGGGATACACTGAAGCTTTCTTT; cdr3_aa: CASSLGREGYTEAFF
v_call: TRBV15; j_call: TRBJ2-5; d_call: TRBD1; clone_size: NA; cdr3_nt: TGTGCCACCACAGACAGGGGACGGGCTTTCGGGGAGACCCAGTACTTC; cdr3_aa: CATTDRGRAFGETQYF
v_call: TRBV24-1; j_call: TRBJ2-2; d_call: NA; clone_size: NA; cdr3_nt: TGTGCCACCAGTGATTTGACGGGACAAGGGACCGGGGAGCTGTTTTTT; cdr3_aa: CATSDLTGQGTGELFF
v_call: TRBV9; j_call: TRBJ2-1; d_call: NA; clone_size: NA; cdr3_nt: TGTGCCAGCAGCGCCATGGGGGGGCCCGGCTACAATGAGCAGTTCTTC; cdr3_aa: CASSAMGGPGYNEQFF
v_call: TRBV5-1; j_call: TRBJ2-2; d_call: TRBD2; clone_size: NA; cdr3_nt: TGCGCCAGCACCCAAGTAGCGGGAGGGAACACCGGGGAGCTGTTTTTT; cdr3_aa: CASTQVAGGNTGELFF
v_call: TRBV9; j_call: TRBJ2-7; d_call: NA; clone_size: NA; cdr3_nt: TGTGCCAGCAGCGACACCTATAACAGCTCCTACGAGCAGTACTTC; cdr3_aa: CASSDTYNSSYEQYF
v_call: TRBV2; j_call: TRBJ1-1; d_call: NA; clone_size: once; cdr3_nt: TGTGCCAGCAGTGTTGACCGTCCAGGGAAATACACTGAAGCTTTCTTT; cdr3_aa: CASSVDRPGKYTEAFF
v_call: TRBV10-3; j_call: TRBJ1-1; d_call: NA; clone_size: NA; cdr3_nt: TGTGCCATCAGGGGCCTTTTGGGGGGGAACACTGAAGCTTTCTTT; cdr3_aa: CAIRGLLGGNTEAFF
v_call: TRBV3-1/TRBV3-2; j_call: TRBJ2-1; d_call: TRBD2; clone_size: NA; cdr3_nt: TGTGCCAGCAGCCGAGGACTAGCGGGGGGGCCAGGTGAGCAGTTCTTC; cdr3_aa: CASSRGLAGGPGEQFF
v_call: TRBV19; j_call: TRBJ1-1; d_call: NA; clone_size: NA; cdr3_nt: TGTGCCAGTAGTATCCAGGCCTCCTTGAACACTGAAGCTTTCTTT; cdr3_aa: CASSIQASLNTEAFF
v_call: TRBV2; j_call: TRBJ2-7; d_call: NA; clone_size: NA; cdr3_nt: TGTGCCAGCAGTGAAGCTGCTGGGGCCTCCTACGAGCAGTACTTC; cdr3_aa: CASSEAAGASYEQYF
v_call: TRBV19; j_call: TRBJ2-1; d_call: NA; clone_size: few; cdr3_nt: TGTGCCAGTAGTATAAAGGGGGGGACGGTCAACAATGAGCAGTTCTTC; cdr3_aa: CASSIKGGTVNNEQFF
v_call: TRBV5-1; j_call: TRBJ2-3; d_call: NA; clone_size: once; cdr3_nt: TGCGCCAGCAGCTTGACAGGGCCCCCTAGCACAGATACGCAGTATTTT; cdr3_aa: CASSLTGPPSTDTQYF
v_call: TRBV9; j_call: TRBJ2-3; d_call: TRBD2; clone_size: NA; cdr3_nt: TGTGCCAGCAGCGTAGTTGCGGGAGGGCCAGATACGCAGTATTTT; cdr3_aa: CASSVVAGGPDTQYF
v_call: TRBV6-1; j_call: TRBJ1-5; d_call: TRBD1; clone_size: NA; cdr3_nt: TGTGCCAGCAGTGAAGCGGACAGGGGGCTTCAGCCCCAGCATTTT; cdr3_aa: CASSEADRGLQPQHF
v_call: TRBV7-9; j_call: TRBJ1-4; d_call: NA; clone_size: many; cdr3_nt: TGTGCCAGCAGCCCCTCGGGACTTAGACAGAATGAAAAACTGTTTTTT; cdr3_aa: CASSPSGLRQNEKLFF
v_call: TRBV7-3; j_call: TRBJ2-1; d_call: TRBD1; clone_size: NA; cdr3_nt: TGTGCCAGCAGCTCAGCAGATGACAGGGCGTACAGCTCCTACAATGAGCAGTTCTTC; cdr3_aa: CASSSADDRAYSSYNEQFF
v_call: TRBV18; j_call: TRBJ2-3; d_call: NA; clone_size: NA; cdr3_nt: TGTGCCAGCTCCGGGGACAAGACAGATACGCAGTATTTT; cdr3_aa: CASSGDKTDTQYF
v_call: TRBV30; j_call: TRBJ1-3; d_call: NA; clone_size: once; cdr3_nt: TGTGCCTCAGGGTCGGCTTTTGGAAACACCATATATTTT; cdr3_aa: CASGSAFGNTIYF
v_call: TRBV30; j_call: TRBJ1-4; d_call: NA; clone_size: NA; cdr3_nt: TGTGCCTGGAGTGTGGGACTGGTTAATGAAAAACTGTTTTTT; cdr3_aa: CAWSVGLVNEKLFF
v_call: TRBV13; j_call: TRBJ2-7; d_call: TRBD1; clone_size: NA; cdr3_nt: TGTGCCAGCAGCTTAGGCCCCTCGACAGGGTATAGGTCCTACGAGCAGTACTTC; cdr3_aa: CASSLGPSTGYRSYEQYF
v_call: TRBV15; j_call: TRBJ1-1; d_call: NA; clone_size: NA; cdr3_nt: TGTGCCACCAGCAGAGAGGAAGGAGGTGCTGAAGCTTTCTTT; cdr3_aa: CATSREEGGAEAFF
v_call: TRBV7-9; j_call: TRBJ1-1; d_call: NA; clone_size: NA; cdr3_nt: TGTGCCAGCAGCCGTCAGGGGTCGAACACTGAAGCTTTCTTT; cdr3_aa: CASSRQGSNTEAFF
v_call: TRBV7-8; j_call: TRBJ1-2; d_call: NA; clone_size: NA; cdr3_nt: TGTGCCAGCAGCCCCACGGGTCTGAACTATGGCTACACCTTC; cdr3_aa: CASSPTGLNYGYTF
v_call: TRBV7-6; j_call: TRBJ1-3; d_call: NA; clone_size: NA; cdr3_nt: TGTGCCAGCAGGTCGGAGGAGATGGCCGGAAACACCATATATTTT; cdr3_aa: CASRSEEMAGNTIYF
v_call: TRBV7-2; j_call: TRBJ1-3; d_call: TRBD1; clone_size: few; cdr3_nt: TGTGCCAGCAGGACAGGGGAAGGGGACACCATATATTTT; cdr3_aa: CASRTGEGDTIYF
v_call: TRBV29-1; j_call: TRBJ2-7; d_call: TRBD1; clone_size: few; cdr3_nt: TGCAGCGTCGATTTGGCGGGGACAGGGCTCGACGAGCAGTACTTC; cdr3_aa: CSVDLAGTGLDEQYF
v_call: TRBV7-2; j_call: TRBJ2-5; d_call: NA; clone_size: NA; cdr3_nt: TGTGCCAGCAGTTCGACAATACAAGAGACCCAGTACTTC; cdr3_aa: CASSSTIQETQYF
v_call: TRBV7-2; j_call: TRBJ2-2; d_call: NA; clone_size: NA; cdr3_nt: TGTGCCAGCAGCCTGGGCCTCTCTACCGGGGAGCTGTTTTTT; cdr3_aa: CASSLGLSTGELFF
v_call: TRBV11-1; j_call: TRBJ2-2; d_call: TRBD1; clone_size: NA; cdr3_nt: TGTGCCAGCAGCTTGGGGATGACAGGGTCCACCGGGGAGCTGTTTTTT; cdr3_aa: CASSLGMTGSTGELFF
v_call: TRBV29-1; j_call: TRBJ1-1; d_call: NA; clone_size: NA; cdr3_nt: TGCAGCACCGGACAGATCGCGGGCACTGAAGCTTTCTTT; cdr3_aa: CSTGQIAGTEAFF
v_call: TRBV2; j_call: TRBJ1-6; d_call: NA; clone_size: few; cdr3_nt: TGTGCCAGCGGATGGCCAGGGCAGGGGAGTTCACCCCTCCACTTT; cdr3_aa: CASGWPGQGSSPLHF
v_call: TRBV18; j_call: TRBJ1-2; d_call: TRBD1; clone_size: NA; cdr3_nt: TGTGCCAGTACAGGGGGCTTAGGCTACACCTTC; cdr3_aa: CASTGGLGYTF
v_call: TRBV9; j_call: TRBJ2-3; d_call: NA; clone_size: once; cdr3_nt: TGTGCCAGCAGCCCCCGAGGAGGGGGGGGCCTGACAGATACGCAGTATTTT; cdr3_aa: CASSPRGGGGLTDTQYF